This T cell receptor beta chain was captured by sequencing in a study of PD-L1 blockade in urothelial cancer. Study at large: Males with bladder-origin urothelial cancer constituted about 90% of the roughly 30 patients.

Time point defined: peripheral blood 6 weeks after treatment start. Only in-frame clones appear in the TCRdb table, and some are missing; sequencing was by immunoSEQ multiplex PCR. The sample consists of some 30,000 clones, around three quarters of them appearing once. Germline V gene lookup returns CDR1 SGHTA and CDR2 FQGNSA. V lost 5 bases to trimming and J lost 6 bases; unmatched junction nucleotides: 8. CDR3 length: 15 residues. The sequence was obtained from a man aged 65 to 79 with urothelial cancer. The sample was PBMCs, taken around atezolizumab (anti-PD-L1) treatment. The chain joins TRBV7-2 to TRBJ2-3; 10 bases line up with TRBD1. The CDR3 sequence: CASSRGQGGIDTQYF. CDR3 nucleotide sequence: TGTGCCAGCAGCAGAGGACAGGGGGGAATTGATACGCAGTATTTT. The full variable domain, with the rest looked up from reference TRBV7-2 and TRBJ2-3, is GAGVSQSPSNKVTEKGKDVELRCDPISGHTALYWYRQSLGQGLEFLIYFQGNSAPDKSGLPSDRFSAERTGGSVSTLTIQRTQQEDSAVYLCASSRGQGGIDTQYFGPGTRLTVL.